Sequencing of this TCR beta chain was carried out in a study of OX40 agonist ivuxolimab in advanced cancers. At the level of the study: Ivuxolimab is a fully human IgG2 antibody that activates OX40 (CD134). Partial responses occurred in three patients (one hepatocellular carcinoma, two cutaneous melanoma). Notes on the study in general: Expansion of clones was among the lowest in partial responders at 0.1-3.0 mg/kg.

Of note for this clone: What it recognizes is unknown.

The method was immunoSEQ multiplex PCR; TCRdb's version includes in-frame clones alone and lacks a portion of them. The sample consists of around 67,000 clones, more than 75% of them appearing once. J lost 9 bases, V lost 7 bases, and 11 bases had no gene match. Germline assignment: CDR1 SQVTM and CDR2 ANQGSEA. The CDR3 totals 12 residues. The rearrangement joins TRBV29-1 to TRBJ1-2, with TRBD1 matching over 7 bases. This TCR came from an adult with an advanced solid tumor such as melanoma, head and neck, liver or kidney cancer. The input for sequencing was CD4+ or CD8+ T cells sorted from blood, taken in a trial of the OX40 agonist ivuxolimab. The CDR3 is CSAGTADKSYTF. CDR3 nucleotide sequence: TGCAGCGCCGGGACAGCTGATAAGAGCTACACCTTC.